This T cell receptor beta chain originates from a study of blood T cell repertoires in COVID-19. Sequenced by immunoSEQ multiplex PCR; TCRdb stores in-frame clones only, minus some. The sample contains about 37,000 clones, around 90% of which appear only once. The trim removed 3 bases at V and 7 bases at J, leaving 11 bases unmatched. This CDR3 region has 16 residues. Germline V gives CDR1 WSHSY, CDR2 SAAADI. Sample: peripheral blood. This clonotype was sampled from a man aged 70 or older with acute or convalescent COVID-19. The chain links TRBV10-2 to TRBJ2-2; TRBD2 agrees at 7 bases. The CDR3 is CASSDRGGSVIGELFF. The DNA of the CDR3 is TGCGCCAGCAGTGACCGCGGCGGGAGTGTGATCGGGGAGCTGTTTTTT.